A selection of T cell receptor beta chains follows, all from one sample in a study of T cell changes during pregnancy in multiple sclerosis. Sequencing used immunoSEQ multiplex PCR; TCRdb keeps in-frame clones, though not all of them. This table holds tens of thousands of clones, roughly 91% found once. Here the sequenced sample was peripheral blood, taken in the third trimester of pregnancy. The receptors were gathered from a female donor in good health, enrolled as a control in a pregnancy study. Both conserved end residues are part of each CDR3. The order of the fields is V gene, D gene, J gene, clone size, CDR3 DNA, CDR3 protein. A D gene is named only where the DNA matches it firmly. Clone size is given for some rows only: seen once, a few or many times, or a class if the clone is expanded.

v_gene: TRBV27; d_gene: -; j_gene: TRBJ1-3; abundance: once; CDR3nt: TGTGCCAGCAGCTTTAGCTCTGGAAACACCATATATTTT; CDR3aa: CASSFSSGNTIYF
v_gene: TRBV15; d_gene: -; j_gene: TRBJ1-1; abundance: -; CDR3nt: TGTGCCACCAGCAGAGGGTCCAGGAACACTGAAGCTTTCTTT; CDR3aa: CATSRGSRNTEAFF
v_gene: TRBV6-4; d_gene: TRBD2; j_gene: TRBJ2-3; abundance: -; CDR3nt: TGTGCCAGCAGTGACTCTAGCGGGGGGGGCACAGATACGCAGTATTTT; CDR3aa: CASSDSSGGGTDTQYF
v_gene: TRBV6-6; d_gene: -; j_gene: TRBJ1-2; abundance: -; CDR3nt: TGTGCCAGCAGCTATCAGGGTGGGGATAACTATGGCTACACCTTC; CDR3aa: CASSYQGGDNYGYTF
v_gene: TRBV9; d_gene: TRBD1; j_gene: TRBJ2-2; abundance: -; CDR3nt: TGTGCCAGCAGCTCAGAGACAGGGCGAAACACCGGGGAGCTGTTTTTT; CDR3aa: CASSSETGRNTGELFF
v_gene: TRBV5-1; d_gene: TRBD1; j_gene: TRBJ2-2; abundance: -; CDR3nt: TGCGCCAGCAGCTTATGGGACAGCGGGGAGCTGTTTTTT; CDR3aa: CASSLWDSGELFF
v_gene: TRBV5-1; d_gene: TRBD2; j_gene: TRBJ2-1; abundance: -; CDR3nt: TGCGCCAGCAGCTTGGAGGCGGGAGCCCACAATGAGCAGTTCTTC; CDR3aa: CASSLEAGAHNEQFF
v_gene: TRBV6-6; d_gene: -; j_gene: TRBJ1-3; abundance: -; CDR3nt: TGTGCCAGCAGCCCCTATTTGGTGAGCTCTGGAAACACCATATATTTT; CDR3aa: CASSPYLVSSGNTIYF
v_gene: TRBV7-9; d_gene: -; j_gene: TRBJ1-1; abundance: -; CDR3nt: TGTGCCAGCAGCTTAACAGGCCAAGGGACTGAAGCTTTCTTT; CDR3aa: CASSLTGQGTEAFF
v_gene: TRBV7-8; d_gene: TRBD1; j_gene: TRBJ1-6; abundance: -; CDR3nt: TGTGCCAGCAGCTTTTCACAGGGGGATAATTCACCCCTCCACTTT; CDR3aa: CASSFSQGDNSPLHF
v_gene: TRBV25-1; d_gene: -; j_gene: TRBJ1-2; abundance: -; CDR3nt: TGTGCCAGCAGTGAAACCACACCTAGAGGCTACACCTTC; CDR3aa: CASSETTPRGYTF